This T cell receptor (beta chain) appears in the sequencing data of a study of technical replicates of blood from a few donors. The V segment lost 5 bases and the J segment 5 bases; nucleotides outside the gene matches: 12. Germline CDR1 reads MDHEN; CDR2 reads SYDVKM. The CDR3 sequence is 16 residues long. Clones were read by immunoSEQ multiplex PCR, and TCRdb kept only the in-frame ones, dropping some. The table shows roughly 85,000 clones, with 94% occurring only once. Sequencing was carried out using T cells isolated from PBMCs. The sequence was collected from a human donor in good health. The rearrangement links TRBV28 to TRBJ1-2; TRBD1 aligns across 9 bases. The CDR3 here is CASSPEPGQGIYGYTF. CDR3 coding DNA: TGTGCCAGCAGTCCTGAACCGGGACAGGGCATATATGGCTACACCTTC.